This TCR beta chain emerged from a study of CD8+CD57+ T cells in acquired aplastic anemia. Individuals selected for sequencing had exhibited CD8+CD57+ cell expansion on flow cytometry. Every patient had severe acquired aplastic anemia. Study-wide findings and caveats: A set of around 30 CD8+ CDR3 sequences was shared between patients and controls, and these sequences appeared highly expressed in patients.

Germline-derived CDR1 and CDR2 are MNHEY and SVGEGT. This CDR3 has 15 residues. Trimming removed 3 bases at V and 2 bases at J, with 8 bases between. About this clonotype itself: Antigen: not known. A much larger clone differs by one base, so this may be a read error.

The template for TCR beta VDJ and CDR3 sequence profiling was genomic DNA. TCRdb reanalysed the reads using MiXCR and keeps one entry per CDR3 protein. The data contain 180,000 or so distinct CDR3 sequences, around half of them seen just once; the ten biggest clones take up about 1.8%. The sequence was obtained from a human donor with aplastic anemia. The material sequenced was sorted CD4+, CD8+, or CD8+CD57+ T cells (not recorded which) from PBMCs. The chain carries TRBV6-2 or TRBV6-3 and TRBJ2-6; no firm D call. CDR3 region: CASSYGVPGANVLTF. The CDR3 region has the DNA TGTGCCAGCAGTTATGGAGTACCTGGGGCCAACGTCCTGACTTTC.